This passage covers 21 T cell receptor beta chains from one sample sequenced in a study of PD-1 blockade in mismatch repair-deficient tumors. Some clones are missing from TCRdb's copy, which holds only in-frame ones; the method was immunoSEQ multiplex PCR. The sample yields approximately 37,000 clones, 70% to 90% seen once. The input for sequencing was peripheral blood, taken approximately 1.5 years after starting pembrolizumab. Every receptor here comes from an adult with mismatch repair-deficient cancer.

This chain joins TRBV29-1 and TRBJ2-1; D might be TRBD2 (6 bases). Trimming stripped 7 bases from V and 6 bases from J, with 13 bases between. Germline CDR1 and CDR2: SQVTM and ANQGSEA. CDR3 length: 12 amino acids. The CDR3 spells CSEEGSGNEQFF. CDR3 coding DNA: TGCAGCGAGGAGGGTTCGGGCAATGAGCAGTTCTTC.

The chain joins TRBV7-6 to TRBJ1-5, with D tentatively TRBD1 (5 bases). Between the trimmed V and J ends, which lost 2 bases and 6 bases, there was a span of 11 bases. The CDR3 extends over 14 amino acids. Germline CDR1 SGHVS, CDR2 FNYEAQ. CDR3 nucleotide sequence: TGTGCCAGCAGCTTATCTGGGGGTGGTCAGCCCCAGCATTTT. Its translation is CASSLSGGGQPQHF.

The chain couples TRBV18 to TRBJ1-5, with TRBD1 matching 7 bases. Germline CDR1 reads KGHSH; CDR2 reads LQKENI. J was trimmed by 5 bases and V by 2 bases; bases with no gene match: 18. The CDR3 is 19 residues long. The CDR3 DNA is TGTGCCAGCTCACCAATCAGGGTTCTCGCCGACAGGGCGGATCAGCCCCAGCATTTT. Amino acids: CASSPIRVLADRADQPQHF.

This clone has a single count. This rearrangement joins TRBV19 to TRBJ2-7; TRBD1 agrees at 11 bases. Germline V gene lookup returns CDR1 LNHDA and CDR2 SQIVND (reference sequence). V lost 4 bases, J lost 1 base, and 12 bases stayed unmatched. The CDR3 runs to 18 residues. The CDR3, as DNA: TGTGCCAGTAGTAAATGGGCTGGGACAGGGGGGGGTTCCTACGAGCAGTACTTC. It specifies CASSKWAGTGGGSYEQYF. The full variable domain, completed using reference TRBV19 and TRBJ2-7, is DGGITQSPKYLFRKEGQNVTLSCEQNLNHDAMYWYRQDPGQGLRLIYYSQIVNDFQKGDIAEGYSVSREKKESFPLTVTSAQKNPTAFYLCASSKWAGTGGGSYEQYFGPGTRLTVT.

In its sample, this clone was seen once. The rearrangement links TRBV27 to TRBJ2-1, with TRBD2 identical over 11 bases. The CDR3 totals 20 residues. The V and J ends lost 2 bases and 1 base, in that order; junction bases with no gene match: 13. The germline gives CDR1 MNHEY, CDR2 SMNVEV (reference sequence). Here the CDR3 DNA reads TGTGCCAGCAGTTTAACAGGGACTAGCGGTCAAAGGGGTTCCTACAATGAGCAGTTCTTC. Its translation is CASSLTGTSGQRGSYNEQFF.

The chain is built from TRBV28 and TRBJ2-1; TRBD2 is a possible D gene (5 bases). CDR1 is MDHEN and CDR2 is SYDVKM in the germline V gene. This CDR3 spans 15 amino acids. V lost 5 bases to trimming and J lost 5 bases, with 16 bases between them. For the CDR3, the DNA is TGTGCCAGCAGTCCTCGCCAGGACTCACACAATGAGCAGTTCTTC. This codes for CASSPRQDSHNEQFF. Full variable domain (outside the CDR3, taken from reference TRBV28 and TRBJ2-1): DVKVTQSSRYLVKRTGEKVFLECVQDMDHENMFWYRQDPGLGLRLIYFSYDVKMKEKGDIPEGYSVSREKKERFSLILESASTNQTSMYLCASSPRQDSHNEQFFGPGTRLTVL.

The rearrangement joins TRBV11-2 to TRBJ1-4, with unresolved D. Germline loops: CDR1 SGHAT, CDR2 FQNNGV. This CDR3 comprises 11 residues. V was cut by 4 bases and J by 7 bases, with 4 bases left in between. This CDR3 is CASSSSEKLFF. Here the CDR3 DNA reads TGTGCCAGCAGCTCGAGTGAAAAACTGTTTTTT.

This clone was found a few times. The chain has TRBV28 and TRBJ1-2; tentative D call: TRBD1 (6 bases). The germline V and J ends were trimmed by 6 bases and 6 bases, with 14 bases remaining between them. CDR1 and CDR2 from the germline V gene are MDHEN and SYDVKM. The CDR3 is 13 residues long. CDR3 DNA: TGTGCCAGCAGAATGGGGGCAGGGAATGGCTACACCTTC. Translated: CASRMGAGNGYTF.

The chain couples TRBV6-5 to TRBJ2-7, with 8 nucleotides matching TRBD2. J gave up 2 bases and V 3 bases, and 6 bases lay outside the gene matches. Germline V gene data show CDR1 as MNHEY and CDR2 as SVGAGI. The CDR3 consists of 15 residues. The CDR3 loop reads CASSYSTSAAYEQYF. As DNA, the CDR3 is TGTGCCAGCAGTTATTCGACTAGCGCTGCCTACGAGCAGTACTTC.

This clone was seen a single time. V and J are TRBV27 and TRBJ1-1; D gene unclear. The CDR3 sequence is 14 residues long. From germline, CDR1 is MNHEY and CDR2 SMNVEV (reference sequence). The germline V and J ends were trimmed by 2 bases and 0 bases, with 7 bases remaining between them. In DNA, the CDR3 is TGTGCCAGCAGTTTAAGTCAGTTGAACACTGAAGCTTTCTTT. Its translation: CASSLSQLNTEAFF.

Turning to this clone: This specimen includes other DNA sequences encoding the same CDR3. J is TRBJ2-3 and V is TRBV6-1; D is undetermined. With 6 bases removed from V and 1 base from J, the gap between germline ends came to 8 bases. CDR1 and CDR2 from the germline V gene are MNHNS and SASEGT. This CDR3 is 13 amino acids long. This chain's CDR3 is CASSALGTDTQYF. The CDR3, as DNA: TGTGCCAGCAGCGCCTTGGGCACAGATACGCAGTATTTT.

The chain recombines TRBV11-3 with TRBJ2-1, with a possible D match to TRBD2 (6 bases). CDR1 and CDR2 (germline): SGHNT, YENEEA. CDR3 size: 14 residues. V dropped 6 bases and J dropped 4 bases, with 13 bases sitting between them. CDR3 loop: CASSRERSYNEQFF. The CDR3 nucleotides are TGTGCCAGCAGTCGGGAGAGGAGTTACAATGAGCAGTTCTTC.

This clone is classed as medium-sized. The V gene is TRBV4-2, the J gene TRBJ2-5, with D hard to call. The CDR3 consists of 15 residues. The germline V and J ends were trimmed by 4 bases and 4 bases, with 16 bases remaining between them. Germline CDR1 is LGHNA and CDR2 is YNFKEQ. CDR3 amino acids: CASSPPGAAGETQYF. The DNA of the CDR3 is TGTGCCAGCAGCCCTCCAGGAGCAGCAGGAGAGACCCAGTACTTC.

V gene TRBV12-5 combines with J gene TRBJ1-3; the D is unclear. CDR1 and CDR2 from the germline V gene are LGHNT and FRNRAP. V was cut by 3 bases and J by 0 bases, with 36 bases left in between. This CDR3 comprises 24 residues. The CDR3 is CASGFPTRRVGWVGPDNSGNTIYF. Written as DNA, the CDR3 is TGTGCTAGTGGTTTCCCCACACGGAGGGTTGGTTGGGTCGGCCCCGACAACTCTGGAAACACCATATATTTT.

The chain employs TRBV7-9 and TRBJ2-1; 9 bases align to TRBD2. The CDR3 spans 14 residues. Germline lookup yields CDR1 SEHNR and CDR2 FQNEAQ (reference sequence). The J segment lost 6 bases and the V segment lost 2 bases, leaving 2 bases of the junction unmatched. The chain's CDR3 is CASSLPSGINEQFF. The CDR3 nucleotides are TGTGCCAGCAGCTTACCTAGCGGGATCAATGAGCAGTTCTTC.

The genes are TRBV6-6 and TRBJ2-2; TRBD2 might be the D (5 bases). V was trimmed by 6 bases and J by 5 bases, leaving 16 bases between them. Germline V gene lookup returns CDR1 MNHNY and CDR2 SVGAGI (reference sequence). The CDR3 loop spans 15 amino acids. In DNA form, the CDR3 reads TGTGCCAGCAGAACCGACTTGGGCGGGACCGGGGAGCTGTTTTTT. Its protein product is CASRTDLGGTGELFF.

The CDR3 nucleotides are TGTGCCAGCAGCTCCGGACTAGCGGGACGCAAATCCTACAATGAGCAGTTCTTC. Protein: CASSSGLAGRKSYNEQFF. This chain connects TRBV7-2 to TRBJ2-1, with 12 bases lining up with TRBD2. J was trimmed by 1 base and V by 4 bases; bases with no gene match: 8. CDR1 is SGHTA and CDR2 is FQGNSA in the germline V gene. The CDR3 loop spans 18 amino acids.

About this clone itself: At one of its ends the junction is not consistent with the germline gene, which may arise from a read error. CDR3 amino acids: CASSLGMVNTGELFF. In nucleotides, the CDR3 is TGTGCTAGCAGCTTAGGAATGGTGAACACCGGGGAGCTGTTTTTT. The chain is built from TRBV7-7 and TRBJ2-2; D not certain. There are 15 residues in the CDR3. The germline V gene encodes CDR1 SSHAT and CDR2 FNYEAQ (reference sequence).

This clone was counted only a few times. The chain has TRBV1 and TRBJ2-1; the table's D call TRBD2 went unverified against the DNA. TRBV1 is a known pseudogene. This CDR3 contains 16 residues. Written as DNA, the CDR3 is TGCACCAGCAGCACTTCAGCTAGCGGGAAAGACAATGAGCAGTTCTTC. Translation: CTSSTSASGKDNEQFF.

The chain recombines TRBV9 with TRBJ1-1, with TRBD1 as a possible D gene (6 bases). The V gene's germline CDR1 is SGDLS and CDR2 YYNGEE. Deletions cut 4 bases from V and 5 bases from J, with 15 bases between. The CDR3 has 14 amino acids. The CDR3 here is CASSPKSGQTEAFF. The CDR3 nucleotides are TGTGCCAGCAGCCCCAAATCAGGACAGACTGAAGCTTTCTTT.

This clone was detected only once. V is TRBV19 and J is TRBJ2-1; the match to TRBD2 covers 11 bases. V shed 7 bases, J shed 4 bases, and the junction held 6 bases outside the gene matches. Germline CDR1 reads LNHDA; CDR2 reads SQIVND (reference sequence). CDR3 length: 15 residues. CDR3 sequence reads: CASNVGTSGYNEQFF. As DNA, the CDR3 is TGTGCCAGTAATGTAGGGACTAGCGGTTACAATGAGCAGTTCTTC.